What follows describes a single T cell receptor (beta chain). Its antigen is still unknown. These data come from a study of cytomegalovirus exposure and HLA in healthy donors. Findings and caveats of the study: Fewer N-insertions (relative to the roughly 700-donor mean) were reportedly seen in an Asian-associated ancestry cluster in a later analysis. Sequencing artifact likely explains a cluster of highly shared sequence variants. For cytomegalovirus status, the classifier reportedly gave diagnoses with high specificity and sensitivity. Donor immune exposure was known only as CMV serostatus.

CDR1 and CDR2 (germline): LNHDA, SQIVND (reference sequence). V dropped 4 bases and J dropped 5 bases, with 21 bases sitting between them. The CDR3 covers 17 residues. The PCR used 60 Vbeta and 13 Jbeta primers. Sequenced by immunoSEQ multiplex PCR; TCRdb stores in-frame clones only, minus some. The sample shows hundreds of thousands of clones, 60% to 80% of them seen only once. The clonotype originates from a man younger than 30 in good health and CMV-seronegative. This chain joins TRBV19 and TRBJ1-5; weak D call: TRBD1 (6 bases). Material for sequencing was PBMCs. The chain's CDR3 is CASSNPLGTNLDQPQHF. The CDR3 DNA reads TGTGCCAGTAGTAACCCGCTTGGGACAAATCTCGATCAGCCCCAGCATTTT.